The clone carrying this T cell receptor (beta chain) was counted a few times. What it binds is not known. CD4+ naive, central memory, regulatory and stem cell-like memory cells were sorted via CD45RO/CCR7/CD25/CD127/CD95/CD27. Of the isolated RNA, all was reverse transcribed, and so the sequenced material was expressed TCRB transcripts. The method was immunoSEQ multiplex PCR; TCRdb's version includes in-frame clones alone and lacks a portion of them. The sample records about 210,000 clones, approximately 10% being singletons. The record originates from a study of beta chain features in type 1 diabetes. Findings and limits, study-wide: People with Type 1 diabetes carried modestly yet significantly shorter TCRB CDR3s in all four CD4+ subsets.

Germline CDR1 and CDR2: MDHEN and SYDVKM. The CDR3 runs 13 residues. The V end was cut by 3 bases, the J end by 4 bases, with 10 bases between. The J gene is TRBJ2-7, the V gene TRBV28; TRBD2 is a possible D gene (5 bases). Sequencing used central memory CD4+ T cells from blood. This receptor was taken from a man between 18 and 29 years old in good health. CDR3 bases: TGTGCCAGCAGTTTGGGGAGCCGTTACGAGCAGTACTTC. Protein sequence: CASSLGSRYEQYF.